The entry that follows covers one T cell receptor beta chain sequence. Germline V lookup: CDR1 MDHEN, CDR2 SYDVKM. The CDR3 sequence is 20 residues long. V was clipped by 0 bases and J by 6 bases; unmatched bases: 14. Methods used by the authors: Scientists estimated how many nucleated cells there were by amplifying reference gene primers. Profiling relied on immunoSEQ multiplex PCR, and the TCRdb table lists in-frame clones only, not all of them. V and J calls and clone size are those listed in that table; D and trimming were worked out from the DNA. The sample lists fewer than 350,000 clones, approximately 90% occurring once. This sample is part of a study of blood T cell repertoires in COVID-19.

The TCR sequence derives from a woman between 25 and 40 years old with acute COVID-19. J is TRBJ2-3 and V is TRBV28; 14 bases match TRBD2. The sample was PBMCs or T cells enriched from blood (not recorded which). CDR3 sequence (DNA): TGTGCCAGCAGTTTATGGACTGAAGGACTAGCGGGAGGAAAGCATGATACGCAGTATTTT. Its protein product is CASSLWTEGLAGGKHDTQYF.